This T cell receptor beta chain emerged from a study of blood T cell repertoires in COVID-19. Only one count was recorded for this clone. The method was immunoSEQ multiplex PCR; TCRdb's version includes in-frame clones alone and lacks a portion of them. Of 300,000 to 350,000 clones listed, 87% are singletons. The TCR was taken from a man aged 25-45 years with COVID-19, enrolled during active disease. The sample taken for sequencing was peripheral blood.

The CDR3 DNA is TGTGCCAGCAGCCTCACCGGGACAGCTACTCTGCCCCTCCACTTT. This codes for CASSLTGTATLPLHF. V gene TRBV5-4 combines with J gene TRBJ1-6, with 7 bases lining up with TRBD1. The CDR3 has 15 residues. The germline V gene encodes CDR1 SGHNT and CDR2 YYREEE (reference sequence). The trim removed 4 bases at V and 13 bases at J, leaving 14 bases unmatched.